These T cell receptor beta chains were read from a single sample in a study of T cell responses to AZD1222 COVID-19 vaccine. Assay: immunoSEQ multiplex PCR; the TCRdb copy retains only in-frame clones and omits some. The table includes roughly 130,000 clones, about 90% detected once. Sequencing was performed on peripheral blood, taken on day 0 of AZD1222 vaccination. All receptors come from an adult in good health. The CDR3 runs from the conserved cysteine through the conserved F or W. A D gene is named only where the DNA matches it firmly. Where a row states a size, it is once, few, many or the class of an expanded clone; other rows omit it.

V	J	D	size	DNA	CDR3
TRBV5-1	TRBJ1-2	TRBD1	.	TGCGCCAGCAGCCATCCAGGGGACAGGAGGGAGTGGGGCTACACCTTC	CASSHPGDRREWGYTF
TRBV19	TRBJ2-2	TRBD1	.	TGTGCCAGTAGTATAGTCAACAGGGGGCACGGCGGGGAGCTGTTTTTT	CASSIVNRGHGGELFF
TRBV3-1/TRBV3-2	TRBJ2-7	.	.	TGTGCCAGCAGCCAAACTCGAACCATCCCCGAGCAGTACTTC	CASSQTRTIPEQYF
TRBV15	TRBJ1-6	TRBD1	.	TGTGCCACCAGCAACCTAGGACAGGGAGGTTCACCCCTCCACTTT	CATSNLGQGGSPLHF
TRBV12-3/TRBV12-4	TRBJ1-2	.	.	TGTGCCAGCAGTTTGGTCTATGGCTACACCTTC	CASSLVYGYTF
TRBV30	TRBJ1-2	.	.	TGTGCCTGGAGGGGACGGAACTATGGCTACACCTTC	CAWRGRNYGYTF
TRBV30	TRBJ2-1	.	.	TGTGCCTGGAGTTACCCCCGGGGGAGAGGGAATGAGCAGTTCTTC	CAWSYPRGRGNEQFF
TRBV5-6	TRBJ1-4	TRBD1	once	TGTGCCAGCAGCTCCGGACAGGGGGCTTATAATGAAAAACTGTTTTTT	CASSSGQGAYNEKLFF
TRBV23-1	TRBJ1-4	TRBD1	.	TGCGCCAGCGGCTGGGACAGGGGCCTACCGGGGGGTGAAAAACTGTTTTTT	CASGWDRGLPGGEKLFF
TRBV7-3	TRBJ1-4	TRBD1	.	TGTGCCAGCAGCTTAAGAGTTCCCCAGGGGGCAGGGGAAAAACTGTTTTTT	CASSLRVPQGAGEKLFF
TRBV12-3/TRBV12-4	TRBJ1-3	.	.	TGTGCCAGCAGTCCCGGGACGTTAAATTTT	CASSPGTLNF
TRBV9	TRBJ2-5	.	.	TGTGCCAGCAGCGTAGGACAGGCCGAAGAGACCCAGTACTTC	CASSVGQAEETQYF
TRBV7-6	TRBJ1-1	.	.	TGTGCCAGCAGCTTAGGAGGGGGGAAAGGGACTGAAGCTTTCTTT	CASSLGGGKGTEAFF
TRBV28	TRBJ1-5	.	.	TGTGCCAGCAGTGGGAGCAATCAGCCCCAGCATTTT	CASSGSNQPQHF
TRBV28	TRBJ1-3	.	.	TGTGCCAGCAGTTTCAGGTCCCTCTCTGGAAACACCATATATTTT	CASSFRSLSGNTIYF
TRBV27	TRBJ2-2	.	.	TGTGCCAGCAGCAGCTACACCGGGGAGCTGTTTTTT	CASSSYTGELFF
TRBV2	TRBJ2-7	TRBD2	once	TGTGCCAGCAGTCCGAAGGGTGGGGCTAGCGGAGCCTACGAGCAGTACTTC	CASSPKGGASGAYEQYF
TRBV29-1	TRBJ1-2	.	.	TGCAGCTCTTCGACGGGTTATGGCTACACCTTC	CSSSTGYGYTF
TRBV7-9	TRBJ1-1	.	.	TGTGCCAGCAGCCCATCCCACATGAACACTGAAGCTTTCTTT	CASSPSHMNTEAFF
TRBV18	TRBJ1-5	.	.	TGTGCCAGCTCACCAACAGGGCCGGATCAGCCCCAGCATTTT	CASSPTGPDQPQHF
TRBV18	TRBJ2-1	TRBD2	.	TGTGCCAGCTCACCGGGTAGCGGGGGGGCTTCCTACAATGAGCAGTTCTTC	CASSPGSGGASYNEQFF
TRBV4-2	TRBJ1-1	.	.	TGTGCCAGCAGCCAAGACGTGAGCACTGAAGCTTTCTTT	CASSQDVSTEAFF
TRBV11-2	TRBJ2-1	.	.	TGTGCCAGCAGCAACGGCAGGGAGAGCTCCTACAATGAGCAGTTCTTC	CASSNGRESSYNEQFF